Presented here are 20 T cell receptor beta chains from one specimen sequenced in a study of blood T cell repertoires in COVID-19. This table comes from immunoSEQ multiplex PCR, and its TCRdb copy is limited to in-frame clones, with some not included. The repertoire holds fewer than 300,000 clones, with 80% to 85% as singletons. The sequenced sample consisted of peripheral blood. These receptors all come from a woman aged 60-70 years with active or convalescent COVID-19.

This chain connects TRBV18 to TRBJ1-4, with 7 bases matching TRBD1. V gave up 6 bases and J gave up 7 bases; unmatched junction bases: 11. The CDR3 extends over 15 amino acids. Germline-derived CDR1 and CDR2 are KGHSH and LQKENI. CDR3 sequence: CASSPMTGKSEKLFF. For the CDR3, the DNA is TGTGCCAGCTCCCCAATGACAGGGAAGAGTGAAAAACTGTTTTTT.

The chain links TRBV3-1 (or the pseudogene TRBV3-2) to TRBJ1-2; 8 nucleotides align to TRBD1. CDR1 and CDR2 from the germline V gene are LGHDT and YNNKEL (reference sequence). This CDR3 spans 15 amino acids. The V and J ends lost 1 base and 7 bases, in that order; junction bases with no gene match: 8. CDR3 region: CASSQALGQAGGYTF. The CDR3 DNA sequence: TGTGCCAGCAGCCAAGCTTTGGGACAGGCGGGTGGCTACACCTTC.

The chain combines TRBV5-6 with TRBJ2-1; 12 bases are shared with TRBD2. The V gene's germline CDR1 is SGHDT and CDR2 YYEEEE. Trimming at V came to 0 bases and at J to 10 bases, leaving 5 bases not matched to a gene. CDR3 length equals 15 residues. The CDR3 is CASSLELAGGLEQFF. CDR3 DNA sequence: TGTGCCAGCAGCTTGGAACTAGCGGGGGGATTGGAGCAGTTCTTC.

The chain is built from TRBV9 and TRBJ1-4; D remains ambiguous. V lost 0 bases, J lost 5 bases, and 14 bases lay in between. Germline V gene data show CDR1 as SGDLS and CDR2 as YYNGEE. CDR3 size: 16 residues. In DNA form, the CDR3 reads TGTGCCAGCAGCGTAGTACCTGGGAGCCCAAATGAAAAACTGTTTTTT. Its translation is CASSVVPGSPNEKLFF.

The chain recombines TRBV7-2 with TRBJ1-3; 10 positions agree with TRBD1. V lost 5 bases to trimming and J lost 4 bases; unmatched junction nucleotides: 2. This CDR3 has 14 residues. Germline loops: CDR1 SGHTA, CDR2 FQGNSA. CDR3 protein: CASSPGQGGNTIYF. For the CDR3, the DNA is TGTGCCAGCAGCCCGGGACAGGGGGGAAACACCATATATTTT.

The CDR3, as DNA: TGTGCCAGAAGCTTAGCGACAGGGGGCGGTACTGAAGCTTTCTTT. It yields the protein CARSLATGGGTEAFF. V and J are TRBV7-5 and TRBJ1-1; no DNA check was done on the table's D call, TRBD1. TRBV7-5 is termed a pseudogene. CDR3 length: 15 residues.

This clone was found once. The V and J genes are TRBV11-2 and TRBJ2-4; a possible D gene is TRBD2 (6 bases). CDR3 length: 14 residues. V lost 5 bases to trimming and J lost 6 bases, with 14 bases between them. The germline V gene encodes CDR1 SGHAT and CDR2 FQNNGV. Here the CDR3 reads CASSPEGLRNIQYF. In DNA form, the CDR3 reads TGTGCCAGCAGCCCGGAGGGGCTAAGAAACATTCAGTACTTC. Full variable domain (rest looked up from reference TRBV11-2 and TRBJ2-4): EAGVAQSPRYKIIEKRQSVAFWCNPISGHATLYWYQQILGQGPKLLIQFQNNGVVDDSQLPKDRFSAERLKGVDSTLKIQPAKLEDSAVYLCASSPEGLRNIQYFGAGTRLSVL.

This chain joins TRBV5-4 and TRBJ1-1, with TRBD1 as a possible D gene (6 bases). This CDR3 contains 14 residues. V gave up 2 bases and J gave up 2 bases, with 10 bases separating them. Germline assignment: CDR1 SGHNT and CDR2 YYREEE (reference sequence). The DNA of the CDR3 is TGTGCCAGCAGCTTTCCGACAGGCAACACTGAAGCTTTCTTT. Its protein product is CASSFPTGNTEAFF.

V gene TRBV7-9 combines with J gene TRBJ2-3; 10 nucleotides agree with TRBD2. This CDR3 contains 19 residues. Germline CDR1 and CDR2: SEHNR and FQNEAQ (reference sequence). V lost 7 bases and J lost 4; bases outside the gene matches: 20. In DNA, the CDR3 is TGTGCCAGCACCCTAAGGAATAGCGGGGGGCTTCGTGGCGCAGATACGCAGTATTTT. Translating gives CASTLRNSGGLRGADTQYF.

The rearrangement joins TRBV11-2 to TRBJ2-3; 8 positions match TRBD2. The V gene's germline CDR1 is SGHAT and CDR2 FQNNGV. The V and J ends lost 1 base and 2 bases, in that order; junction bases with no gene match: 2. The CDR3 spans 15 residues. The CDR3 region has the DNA TGTGCCAGCAGCTTAGCGGGGGGGGACACAGATACGCAGTATTTT. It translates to CASSLAGGDTDTQYF. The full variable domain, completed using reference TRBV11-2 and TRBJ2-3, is EAGVAQSPRYKIIEKRQSVAFWCNPISGHATLYWYQQILGQGPKLLIQFQNNGVVDDSQLPKDRFSAERLKGVDSTLKIQPAKLEDSAVYLCASSLAGGDTDTQYFGPGTRLTVL.

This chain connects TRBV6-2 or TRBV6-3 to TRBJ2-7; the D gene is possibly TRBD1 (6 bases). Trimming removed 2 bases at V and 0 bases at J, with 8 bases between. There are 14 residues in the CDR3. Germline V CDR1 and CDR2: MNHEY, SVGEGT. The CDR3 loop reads CASSYLGASYEQYF. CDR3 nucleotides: TGTGCCAGCAGTTACCTGGGGGCCTCCTACGAGCAGTACTTC.

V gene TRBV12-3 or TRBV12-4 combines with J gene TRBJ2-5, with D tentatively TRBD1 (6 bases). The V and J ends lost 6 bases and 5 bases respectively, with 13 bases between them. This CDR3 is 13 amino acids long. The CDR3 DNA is TGTGCCAGCAGCTACAGGGAAAGTGAGACCCAGTACTTC. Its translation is CASSYRESETQYF.

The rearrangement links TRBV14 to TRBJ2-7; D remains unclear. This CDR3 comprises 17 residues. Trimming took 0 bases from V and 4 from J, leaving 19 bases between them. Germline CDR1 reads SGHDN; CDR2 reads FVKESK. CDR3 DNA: TGTGCCAGCAGCCAAGATAGAACCCCTCCAGGCAGGTACGAGCAGTACTTC. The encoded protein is CASSQDRTPPGRYEQYF.

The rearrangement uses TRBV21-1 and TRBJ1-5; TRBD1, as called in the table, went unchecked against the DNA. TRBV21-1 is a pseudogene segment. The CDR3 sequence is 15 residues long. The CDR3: CASSKWVRGNQPQHF. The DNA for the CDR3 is TGTGCCAGCAGCAAATGGGTCAGGGGCAATCAGCCCCAGCATTTT.

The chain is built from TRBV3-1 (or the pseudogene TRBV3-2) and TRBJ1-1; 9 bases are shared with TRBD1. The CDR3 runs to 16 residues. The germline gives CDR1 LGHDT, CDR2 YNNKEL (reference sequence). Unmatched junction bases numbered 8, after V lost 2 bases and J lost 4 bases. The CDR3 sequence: CASSQPLGQGGTEAFF. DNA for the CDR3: TGTGCCAGCAGCCAACCCCTGGGACAGGGTGGCACTGAAGCTTTCTTT.

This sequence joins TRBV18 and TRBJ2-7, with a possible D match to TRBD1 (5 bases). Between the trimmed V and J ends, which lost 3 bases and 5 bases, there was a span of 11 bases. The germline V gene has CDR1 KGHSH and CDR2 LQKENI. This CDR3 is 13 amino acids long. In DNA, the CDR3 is TGTGCCAGCTCACCCCAGGAAGGGGACGAGCAGTACTTC. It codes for CASSPQEGDEQYF.

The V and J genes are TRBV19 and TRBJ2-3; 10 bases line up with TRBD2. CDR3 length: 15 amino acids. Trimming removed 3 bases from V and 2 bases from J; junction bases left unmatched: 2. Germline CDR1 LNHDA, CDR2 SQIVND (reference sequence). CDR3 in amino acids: CASSITSGNTDTQYF. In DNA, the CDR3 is TGTGCCAGTAGTATTACTAGCGGGAACACAGATACGCAGTATTTT.

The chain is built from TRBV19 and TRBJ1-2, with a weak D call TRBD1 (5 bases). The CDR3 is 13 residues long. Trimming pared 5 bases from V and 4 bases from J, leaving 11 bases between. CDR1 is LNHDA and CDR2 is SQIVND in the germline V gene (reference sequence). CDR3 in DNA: TGTGCCAGTAGTCGGGAGGGGTTCTATGGCTACACCTTC. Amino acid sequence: CASSREGFYGYTF.

The CDR3 DNA sequence: TGTGCCAGCAGCCCGGGTTGGTTCACGGCTCAACTAACCGGAAACACCATATATTTT. Translating gives CASSPGWFTAQLTGNTIYF. The genes are TRBV7-9 and TRBJ1-3; D call uncertain. V lost 5 bases to trimming and J lost 4 bases, with 27 bases between them. The V gene's germline CDR1 is SEHNR and CDR2 FQNEAQ (reference sequence). There are 19 residues in the CDR3.

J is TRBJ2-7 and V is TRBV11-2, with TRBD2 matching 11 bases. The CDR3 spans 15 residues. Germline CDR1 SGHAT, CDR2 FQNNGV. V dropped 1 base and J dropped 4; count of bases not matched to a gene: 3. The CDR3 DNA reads TGTGCCAGCAGCTTAGGTAGCGGGGGGGTTTACGAGCAGTACTTC. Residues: CASSLGSGGVYEQYF.